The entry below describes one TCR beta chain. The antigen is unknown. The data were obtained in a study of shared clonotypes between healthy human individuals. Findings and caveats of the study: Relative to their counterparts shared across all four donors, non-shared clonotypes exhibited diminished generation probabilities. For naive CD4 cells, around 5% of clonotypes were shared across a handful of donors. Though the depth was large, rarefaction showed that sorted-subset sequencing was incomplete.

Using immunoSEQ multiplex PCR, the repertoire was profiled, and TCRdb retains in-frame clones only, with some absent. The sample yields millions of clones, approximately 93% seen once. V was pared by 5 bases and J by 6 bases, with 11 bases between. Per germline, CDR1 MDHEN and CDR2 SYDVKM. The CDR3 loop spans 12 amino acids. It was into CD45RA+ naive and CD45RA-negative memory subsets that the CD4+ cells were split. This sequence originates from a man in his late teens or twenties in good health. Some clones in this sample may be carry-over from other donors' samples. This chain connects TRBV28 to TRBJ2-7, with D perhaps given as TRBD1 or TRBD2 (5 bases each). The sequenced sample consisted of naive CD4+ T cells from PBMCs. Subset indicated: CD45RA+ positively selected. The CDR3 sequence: CASSRGAAEQYF. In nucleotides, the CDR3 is TGTGCCAGCAGTAGAGGGGCAGCCGAGCAGTACTTC.